The 14 T cell receptor beta chains presented below share a single source sample, sequenced in a study of tumor-infiltrating lymphocytes in primary liver carcinoma. Bulk tissue was left unsorted, and RNA and DNA were co-extracted from approximately 20-30 mg of it. Total RNA amounting to around 530 ng was the source from which TCR beta cDNA was made with a constant-region primer. Three rounds of nested multiplex PCR with slightly modified ARM-PCR produced TCR beta libraries. The study ran its first two PCR rounds for nine to ten cycles each, using TRBV1-TRBV30 forward primers and a C-beta reverse primer. TCRdb fed the multiplex PCR reads into MiXCR, producing one record per CDR3 protein. Of roughly 100,000 distinct CDR3 sequences in the sample, around 80% were seen once. The material sequenced was liver tumor tissue from sampling region 3. Subset specified: tumor region T3, left-lateral pole. These receptors all stem from a man aged 35 to 55 with primary liver carcinoma and hepatitis B virus infection.

Concerning this clonotype itself: This may be a read error: a much more frequent sequence differs by one nucleotide. The chain combines TRBV28 with TRBJ1-3, with 9 bases fitting TRBD1. The CDR3 spans 15 residues. The ends lost 7 bases at V and 2 bases at J; junction bases unmatched: 6. Germline V gene lookup returns CDR1 MDHEN and CDR2 SYDVKM. The CDR3 region has the DNA TGTGCCAGCACTTCGACAGGGGGTCCTGGAAACACCATATATTTT. Translated: CASTSTGGPGNTIYF. The full variable domain, with the rest looked up from reference TRBV28 and TRBJ1-3, is DVKVTQSSRYLVKRTGEKVFLECVQDMDHENMFWYRQDPGLGLRLIYFSYDVKMKEKGDIPEGYSVSREKKERFSLILESASTNQTSMYLCASTSTGGPGNTIYFGEGSWLTVV.

The rearrangement joins TRBV29-1 to TRBJ2-7; tentatively, D is TRBD1 or TRBD2 (5 bases each). Germline CDR1 is SQVTM and CDR2 is ANQGSEA. This CDR3 has 13 amino acids. The CDR3 loop reads CSVTVPHSYEQYV. For the CDR3, the DNA is TGTAGCGTGACAGTCCCCCACTCCTACGAGCAGTACGTC.

Turning to this clonotype: The CDR3 end shows no conserved phenylalanine or tryptophan, and so a read error is likely. No DNA is shown, since the ends of the CDR3 on it are uncertain; the CDR3 is the one TCRdb lists. The chain uses TRBV12-3 or TRBV12-4 and TRBJ1-5. The CDR3 spans 16 amino acids, including both terminal residues. The CDR3 here is CTSSLAVVYSNQPRHI.

Note on this clonotype: It is likely a read error, because the conserved phenylalanine at the end of the CDR3 is missing. The chain links TRBV7-8 to TRBJ2-5; tentative D call: TRBD1 (6 bases). Germline-derived CDR1 and CDR2 are SGHVS and FQNEAQ. Trimming left V 7 bases short and J 10 bases short, with 22 bases between. CDR3 size: 14 residues. In nucleotides, the CDR3 is TGTGCCAGCAAGCAAGGGACAACCCAAGAGTGCCAGTACTCC. Translation gives CASKQGTTQECQYS.

For this clonotype: This may be a read error, as it is one base from a much larger clone. The rearrangement uses TRBV28 and TRBJ2-1; tentatively, D is TRBD1 (7 bases). CDR3 length: 15 amino acids. The ends were cut back, 10 bases at V and 5 bases at J, with 21 bases in the middle. Germline lookup yields CDR1 MDHEN and CDR2 SYDVKM. The DNA for the CDR3 is TGTGCCACCAGGGGAGGACAGGCTTCTGACAATGAGCAGTTCTTC. It encodes CATRGGQASDNEQFF.

As concerns this clonotype: Relative to the germline gene, one junction end is altered; a read error may explain this. The J gene is TRBJ1-3, the V gene TRBV5-4; D is undetermined. This CDR3 comprises 14 residues. Per germline, CDR1 SGHNT and CDR2 YYREEE (reference sequence). The chain's CDR3 is CASSLDAGGNTIYF. The CDR3 DNA reads as TGTGCCAGTAGCTTGGACGCTGGTGGAAACACCATATATTTT.

The J gene is TRBJ2-3, the V gene TRBV29-1; TRBD2 is a possible D gene (6 bases). Trimming removed 8 bases at V and 5 bases at J, with 14 bases between. Germline assignment: CDR1 SQVTM and CDR2 ANQGSEA. This CDR3 has 12 residues. In DNA, the CDR3 is TGCAGCTCCGGCGCTAGCGTAGATACGCAGTATTTT. Protein product: CSSGASVDTQYF.

A remark on this clonotype: The conserved phenylalanine or tryptophan is not found at the CDR3 terminus, so this likely reflects a read error. The chain joins TRBV12-3 or TRBV12-4 to TRBJ2-1; D is undetermined. This CDR3 spans 13 amino acids. Trimming left V 7 bases short and J 6 bases short, with 13 bases between. As DNA, the CDR3 is TGTGCCAGCACCGACAAGAGTGGCAATGAGCAGTTCTCC. This encodes CASTDKSGNEQFS.

This clonotype has a count of ten or more. The chain is built from TRBV6-5 and TRBJ1-5, with 9 bases matching TRBD1. The V gene end was trimmed by 4 bases and the J gene end by 7 bases; junction bases not matched to a gene: 8. The CDR3 sequence is 15 residues long. The germline CDR1 and CDR2 sequences are MNHEY and SVGAGI. CDR3 in amino acids: CASSSGQGGGQPQHF. CDR3 sequence (DNA): TGTGCCAGCAGTTCGGGACAGGGAGGGGGACAGCCCCAGCATTTT.

Details on this clonotype: Given the absence of the conserved phenylalanine or tryptophan at the CDR3 end, a read error is likely. The V gene is TRBV29-1, the J gene TRBJ2-3, with 10 nucleotides matching TRBD1. The CDR3 loop spans 15 amino acids. Germline lookup yields CDR1 SQVTM and CDR2 ANQGSEA. CDR3 sequence reads: CSVELWDRGTDTQYS. The CDR3 DNA reads TGTAGCGTTGAGTTGTGGGACAGGGGAACAGATACGCAGTATTCT.

A word on this clonotype: Sequence at one end of the junction differs from germline and may be a read error. V and J are TRBV14 and TRBJ1-5, with D perhaps TRBD1 (6 bases). Germline V gene data show CDR1 as SGHDN and CDR2 as FVKESK. CDR3 length: 13 residues. CDR3: CASSQDRGGAQHF. DNA for the CDR3: TGTGCCAGTAGCCAAGATCGAGGGGGGGCCCAGCATTTT.

This chain joins TRBV10-2 and TRBJ1-6; D not resolved. V lost 9 bases and J 6 bases, leaving 15 bases between the germline ends. Per the germline V gene, CDR1 is WSHSY and CDR2 is SAAADI. The CDR3 consists of 14 residues. The CDR3: CARSKSTVNSPLHF. CDR3 coding DNA: TGCGCCAGGAGTAAGTCCACGGTTAATTCACCCCTCCACTTT.

As regards this clonotype: With a much larger clone just one base away, this may be a read error. The chain is built from TRBV28 and TRBJ1-5; D possibly corresponds to TRBD1 (5 bases). This CDR3 is built from 15 residues. Germline CDR1 reads MDHEN; CDR2 reads SYDVKM. The CDR3 sequence: CVSVQRGAGDQPQHF. In DNA form, the CDR3 reads TGTGTCAGCGTTCAAAGAGGGGCTGGGGATCAGCCCCAGCATTTT.

Regarding this clonotype: At one boundary the junction diverges from the germline segment, which might be a read error. J is TRBJ2-4 and V is TRBV29-1; tentatively, D is TRBD1 (5 bases). CDR3 length: 14 amino acids. The germline V gene encodes CDR1 SQVTM and CDR2 ANQGSEA. DNA for the CDR3: TGCTGCGTCCTGGTTATTGGGGCCAAAAACAATCAGTACTTC. Amino acid sequence: CCVLVIGAKNNQYF.